The T cell receptor beta chain under discussion was sequenced for a study of response to subunit inactivated influenza vaccine (dated by TCRdb to about 2018). For the wider study: Deep quantitative T cell receptor repertoire profiling was used in the study to track responses to a trivalent subunit inactivated influenza vaccine.

The library was made by RT-PCR. Sequencer: Illumina HiSeq 2500. TCRdb reanalyzed the raw reads on its own, using fastp at Q25 for trimming and MiXCR for clone calling, and kept in-frame beta chains. Every distinct CDR3 protein forms one entry, paired with its most common genes and DNA. This sample lists a few hundred thousand distinct CDR3 sequences; about 7.2% were detected once. Around 13% of the sample is in the top ten clones. This clonotype showed up just a few times. Its antigen is currently not known. No much larger clone is present one base from it, and per-base qualities are unavailable. Counted from cysteine to phenylalanine, this CDR3 has 13 amino acids. The kept DNA is CDR3 alone, 39 bases in frame from the first base. V was cut back by 5 bases and J by 0 bases, leaving a gap of 7 bases between them. According to the germline V gene, CDR1 reads SGHRS and CDR2 reads YFSETQ. Here is what the overall study found, with its caveats: It was suggested by the authors that each seasonal influenza vaccination may recruit only a limited number of new T cells.

The chain is encoded by TRBV5-1 joined to TRBJ2-3, with the D gene not clear enough to name. This sequence originates from a man between 50 and 75 years old who received an inactivated influenza vaccine. Donor details come from another sample of the same person, matched by shared clones. Specimen: PBMCs from blood, collected about 23 months after vaccination. The CDR3 region reads CASREPSTDTQYF. The nucleotides are TGCGCCAGCAGGGAACCTAGCACAGATACGCAGTATTTT.